This T cell receptor beta chain was profiled in a study of blood T cell repertoires in COVID-19. Study-wide background: The study drew acute and convalescent COVID-19 samples from the United States, Italy and Spain. Nucleic acid was either cDNA or gDNA, and it came from T cells, B-cell-depleted T cells, or PBMCs.

Assay: immunoSEQ multiplex PCR; the TCRdb copy retains only in-frame clones and omits some. This table has about 170,000 clones, about 86% appearing once. Sequencing was performed on peripheral blood. This TCR came from a woman of 80 years or more in a cohort sampled during active or convalescent COVID-19.

The CDR3 sequence: CASSLSGQLEAFF. The CDR3 DNA sequence: TGTGCCAGCAGTTTATCGGGACAGCTTGAAGCTTTCTTT. The gene calls are TRBV27 and TRBJ1-1; 7 bases are shared with TRBD1. The germline V gene encodes CDR1 MNHEY and CDR2 SMNVEV (reference sequence). The CDR3 is 13 residues long. V was pared by 0 bases and J by 7 bases, with 2 bases of the junction left unmatched.